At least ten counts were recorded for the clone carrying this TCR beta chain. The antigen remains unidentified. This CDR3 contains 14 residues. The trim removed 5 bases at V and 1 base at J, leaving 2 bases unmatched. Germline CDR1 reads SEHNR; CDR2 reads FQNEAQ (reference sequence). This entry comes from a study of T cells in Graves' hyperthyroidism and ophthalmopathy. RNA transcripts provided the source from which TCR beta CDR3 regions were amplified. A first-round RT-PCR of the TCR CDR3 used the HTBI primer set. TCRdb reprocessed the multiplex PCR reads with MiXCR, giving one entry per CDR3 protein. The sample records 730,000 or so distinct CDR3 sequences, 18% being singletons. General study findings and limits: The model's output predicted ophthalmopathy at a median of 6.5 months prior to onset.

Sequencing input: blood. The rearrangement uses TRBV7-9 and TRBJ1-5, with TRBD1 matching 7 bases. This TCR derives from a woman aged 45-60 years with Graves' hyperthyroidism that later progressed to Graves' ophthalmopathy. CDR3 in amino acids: CASSKQGSNQPQHF. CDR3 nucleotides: TGTGCCAGCAGCAAACAGGGGAGCAATCAGCCCCAGCATTTT.